This T cell receptor (beta chain) was identified in a study of blood T cells in healthy people across ages (dated by TCRdb to the mid-2010s). Study-wide context: In model experiments, roughly one uniquely barcoded TCR beta cDNA molecule per two T cells was captured by template switching. Donors of different ages were randomly distributed across sequencing lanes to avoid experimental bias. Four age groups were formed from the donors: young (average 16 years), middle-aged (approximately 40), aged (62) and long-lived (roughly 81). The study measured age-related changes in TCR beta repertoire diversity using deep sequencing normalized with unique cDNA molecular identifiers. The study analyzed two additional independent replicas of 1 million unique cDNA reads from the same blood draw for two donors, one aged 18 to 30 and one aged 80 or older. What the authors observed across the whole study: Because the CMV infection status of the donors was unknown, age-related changes in expanded clonotypes may potentially have been confounded. Compared with the aged group, more naive CD4+ T cells, fewer expanded clones and increased TCR diversity were shown by the long-lived group, suggesting age selection. Observed TCR beta diversity per million T cells fell roughly linearly with age, and a significant reduction was already apparent by age about 38. The percentage of naive T cells measured by flow cytometry correlated strongly with observed TCR beta diversity. Bulk unsorted PBMC profiling prevented conclusive comparison of naive and antigen-experienced compartments. Estimates of total diversity based on one million sequenced T cells were considered lower bounds and underestimates.

Donors were a few dozen systemically healthy Caucasian individuals from Russia aged roughly 6 to 90 years. Each donor gave around 9.8 milliliters of peripheral blood, collected into EDTA-treated Vacutainer tubes. Ficoll-Paque density-gradient centrifugation was used to isolate PBMCs, with at least 6.5 million per sample. Trizol reagent was used to extract total RNA from PBMCs, with at least 6 micrograms per sample. For every donor, an aliquot of PBMCs went through flow cytometry to measure the percentages of naive CD45RAhigh/CD27high T cells. Receptors were amplified or captured by 5' RACE. TCRdb shows the sequencer as Illumina HiSeq 2500. A second PCR of about 6 to 12 cycles was run with a J-beta primer mix and a sample-barcoded 5' primer. A unique molecular identifier was introduced onto each TCR beta cDNA molecule by a template-switch 5' adaptor carrying 12 random nucleotides. Each sample yielded at least 2.5 million CDR3-containing paired-end reads. The Mint cDNA synthesis kit, primed by a TRBC-specific oligonucleotide, was used to synthesize first-strand cDNA from all RNA. Following uracil-DNA glycosylase treatment, a first 18-cycle PCR with universal primers M1SS and BC2_uni_R was performed on all cDNA. The authors' pipeline ran thus. For normalization, 1 million high-quality reads, each with a distinct molecular identifier, were randomly selected from each sample. Instead of being binned into consensus sequences, reads that shared molecular identifiers were thrown out. CDR3 identification, clonotype clustering and error correction used MiTCR with a Q25 quality threshold and the strictest error-elimination algorithm. A nonparametric unseen species model with Euler transformation was used to estimate a lower bound on total TCR beta diversity. Clones were called with MiXCR by TCRdb after fastp trimmed the public reads at Q25, and only in-frame beta chains were retained. Each record represents a unique CDR3 protein, reported with the most common genes and DNA among its rows. TCRdb's processing, not the study's, gives the V and J calls here. This sample has about 1.6 million distinct CDR3 sequences in its table, and 30% to 35% of those were observed once. In total, the top ten clones hold approximately 10% of the sample.

The trim is 5 bases for V and 0 bases for J, with a gap of 15 bases between the germline ends. The germline V gene provides CDR1 SGDLS and CDR2 YYNGEE. The cysteine opens and the phenylalanine closes a CDR3 of 16 amino acids. Just CDR3 DNA is preserved here, 48 bases in frame from base 1. This clonotype appeared a few times. Which antigen it targets is not known. Qualities for individual bases were not recorded, and no much larger clone is one base off. The V gene is TRBV9 and the J gene is TRBJ1-3; confidence is insufficient to name the D gene. This clonotype originated in a young woman in good health. The material sequenced was blood. The CDR3 protein is CASSFTPESSGNTIYF. DNA sequence: TGTGCCAGCAGTTTTACCCCAGAATCCTCTGGAAACACCATATATTTT.